This T cell receptor (beta chain) stems from a study of T cells in tuberculosis. The assay was immunoSEQ multiplex PCR, and TCRdb's table has in-frame clones only and misses some. The table has 80,000 to 90,000 clones, just over 90% seen once. The CDR3 sequence is 16 residues long. In germline, CDR1 is SGHVS, CDR2 FNYEAQ. V gave up 3 bases and J gave up 0 bases, with 12 bases separating them. Cells were sorted from thawed PBMC rested overnight and stained with GMM-loaded CD1B tetramer, viability dye and anti-CD3. C32 glucose monomycolate from Rhodococcus equi was loaded onto the CD1B tetramers. CD14-expressing monocytes were removed from PBMC before cryopreservation and sorting.

Sample: CD1b-GMM tetramer-negative cells sorted from PBMCs. The chain recombines TRBV7-6 with TRBJ1-3; D gene uncertain. The TCR sequence derives from an adult woman with latent tuberculosis. CDR3 coding DNA: TGTGCCAGCAGCTTTCCTCCGGGAATCTCTGGAAACACCATATATTTT. This gives the protein CASSFPPGISGNTIYF. The full variable domain, in which reference TRBV7-6 and TRBJ1-3 provide the parts outside the CDR3, is GAGVSQSPRYKVTKRGQDVALRCDPISGHVSLYWYRQALGQGPEFLTYFNYEAQQDKSGLPNDRFSAERPEGSISTLTIQRTEQRDSAMYRCASSFPPGISGNTIYFGEGSWLTVV.